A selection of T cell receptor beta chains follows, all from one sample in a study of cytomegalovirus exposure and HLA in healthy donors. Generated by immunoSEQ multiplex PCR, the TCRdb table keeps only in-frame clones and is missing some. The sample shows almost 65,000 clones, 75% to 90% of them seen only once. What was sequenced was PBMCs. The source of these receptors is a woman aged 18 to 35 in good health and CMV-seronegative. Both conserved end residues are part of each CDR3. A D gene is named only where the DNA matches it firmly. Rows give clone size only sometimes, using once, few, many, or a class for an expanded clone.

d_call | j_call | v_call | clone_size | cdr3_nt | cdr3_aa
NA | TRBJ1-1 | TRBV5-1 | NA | TGCGCCAGCAGCCCTATACAGGGAGCTGAAGCTTTCTTT | CASSPIQGAEAFF
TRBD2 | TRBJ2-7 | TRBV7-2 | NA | TGTGCCAGCAGCTTATCTAGCGGGAGCTCAATCTACGAGCAGTACTTC | CASSLSSGSSIYEQYF
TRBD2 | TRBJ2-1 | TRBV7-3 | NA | TGTGCCAGCAGCCAGCGGGGGGCAGAGAATGAGCAGTTCTTC | CASSQRGAENEQFF
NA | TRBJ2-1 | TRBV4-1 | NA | TGCGCCAGCAGCCAAGTTCACAGCTCCTACAATGAGCAGTTCTTC | CASSQVHSSYNEQFF
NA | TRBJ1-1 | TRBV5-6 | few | TGTGCCAGCTCTAGGATGAACACTGAAGCTTTCTTT | CASSRMNTEAFF
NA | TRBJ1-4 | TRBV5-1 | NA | TGCGCCAGCAGCTCGGGGGGCAGTAATAATGAAAAACTGTTTTTT | CASSSGGSNNEKLFF
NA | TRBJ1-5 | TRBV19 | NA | TGTGCCAGTAGTATTCGGGGGTTCAATCAGCCCCAGCATTTT | CASSIRGFNQPQHF
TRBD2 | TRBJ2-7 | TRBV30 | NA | TGTGCCTGGACTAGCGGGGTGTTTTTCGAGCAGTACTTC | CAWTSGVFFEQYF
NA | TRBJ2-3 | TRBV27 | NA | TGTGCCAGCAGCCAACTAGATGGCACAGATACGCAGTATTTT | CASSQLDGTDTQYF
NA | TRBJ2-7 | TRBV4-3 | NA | TGCGCCAGCAGCCCAAACGGGGTTTCCTACGAGCAGTACTTC | CASSPNGVSYEQYF
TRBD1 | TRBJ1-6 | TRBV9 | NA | TGTGCCAGCAGCGCGACAGGGGGAAGCTGGTCACCCCTCCACTTT | CASSATGGSWSPLHF
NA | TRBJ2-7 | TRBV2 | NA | TGTGCCAGCAGTGCGGTAGAATCCTACGAGCAGTACTTC | CASSAVESYEQYF
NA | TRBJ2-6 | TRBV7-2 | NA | TGTGCCAGCAGCTTAGATCACAGGGTGGCTGGGGCCAACGTCCTGACTTTC | CASSLDHRVAGANVLTF
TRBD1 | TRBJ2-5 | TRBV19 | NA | TGTGCCAGTAGTATAAACGGACAGGATGGGGAGACCCAGTACTTC | CASSINGQDGETQYF
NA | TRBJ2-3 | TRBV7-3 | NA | TGTGCCAGCAGCTTAATGGCGGGGAGCACAGATACGCAGTATTTT | CASSLMAGSTDTQYF
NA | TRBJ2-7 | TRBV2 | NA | TGTGCCTCCACGGGGGAAGGCGAGCAGTACTTC | CASTGEGEQYF
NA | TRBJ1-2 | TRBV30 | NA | TGTGCCTGGAGCCAAACAGGATTCACCTATGGCTACACCTTC | CAWSQTGFTYGYTF
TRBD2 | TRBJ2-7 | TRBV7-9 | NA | TGTGCCAGCCGCGAGACGGGACTAGCGGGATCCTACGAGCAGTACTTC | CASRETGLAGSYEQYF
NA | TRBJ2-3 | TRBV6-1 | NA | TGTGCCAGCTGCGACCTCGGGGGAACCACAGATACGCAGTATTTT | CASCDLGGTTDTQYF
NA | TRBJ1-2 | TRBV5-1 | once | TGCGCCAGCAGCTGGGAAGACAGTGTCTATGGCTACACCTTC | CASSWEDSVYGYTF
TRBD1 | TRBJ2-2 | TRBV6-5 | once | TGTGCCAGCGGGACAGGGGTCGCCGGGGAGCTGTTTTTT | CASGTGVAGELFF
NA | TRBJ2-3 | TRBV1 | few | TGCACCAGCAGCCAATATAAGGGGATCACAGATACGCAGTATTTT | CTSSQYKGITDTQYF
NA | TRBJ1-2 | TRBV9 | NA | TGTGCCAGCAGCGTAGCTGAAGGGGGGGGCTATGGCTACACCTTC | CASSVAEGGGYGYTF
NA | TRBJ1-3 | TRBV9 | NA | TGTGCCAGCAGCGCCCAAGGGCAGGGAGGAAACACCATATATTTT | CASSAQGQGGNTIYF
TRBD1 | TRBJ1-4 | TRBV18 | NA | TGTGCCAGCTCACCAGACAGGGCCCAAGGAAAACTGTTTTTT | CASSPDRAQGKLFF
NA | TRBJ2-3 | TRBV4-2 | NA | TGTGCCAGCAGCCTACTCCTCCCGGGGACTTCTACAGATACGCAGTATTTT | CASSLLLPGTSTDTQYF